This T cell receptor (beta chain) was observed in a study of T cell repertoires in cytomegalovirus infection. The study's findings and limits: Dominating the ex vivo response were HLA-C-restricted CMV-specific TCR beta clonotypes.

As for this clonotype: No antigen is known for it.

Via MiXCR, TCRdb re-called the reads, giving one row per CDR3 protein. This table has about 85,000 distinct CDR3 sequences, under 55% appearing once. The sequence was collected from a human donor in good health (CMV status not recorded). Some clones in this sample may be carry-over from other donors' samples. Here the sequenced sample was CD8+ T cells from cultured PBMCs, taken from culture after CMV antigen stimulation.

Here the CDR3 DNA reads TGTGCCACCAGCAGAGACAGGGAATTTAATCAGCCCCAGCATTTT. Protein: CATSRDREFNQPQHF. This rearrangement joins TRBV15 to TRBJ1-5; maybe TRBD1 (5 bases). Per germline, CDR1 LNHNV and CDR2 YYDKDF (reference sequence). The CDR3 extends over 15 amino acids. V lost 0 bases and J 4 bases, leaving 10 bases between the germline ends.